The rows below give T cell receptor beta chains drawn from one sample of a study of T cells after yellow fever vaccination. TCRdb called the 5' RACE reads again in MiXCR, with one record for every CDR3 protein. This sample yields around 610,000 distinct CDR3 sequences, of which 13% are seen a single time; roughly 13% belongs to the top ten. Here the sequenced sample was PBMCs, taken on the day of the yellow fever booster vaccination. The source is a man younger than 40 who received the YFV17D yellow fever vaccine. Each CDR3 is given with its conserved first and last residue. Fields, in order: J gene, V gene, D gene, clone size, CDR3 DNA, CDR3 protein. A D gene is named only where the DNA matches it firmly. The listing skips clone size in some rows; elsewhere it reads once, few, many or a size class.

TRBJ1-1,TRBV5-8,TRBD1,few,TGTGCCAGCAGCGGACAGGCCCTGAACACTGAAGCTTTCTTT,CASSGQALNTEAFF
TRBJ2-1,TRBV3-1,NA,few,TGTGCCAGCAGCCAGGGTTTGTTGGGGGCCAATGAGCAGTTCTTC,CASSQGLLGANEQFF
TRBJ2-7,TRBV5-4,NA,NA,TGTGCCAGCAGCTCGCTCACGGTTTACGAGCAGTACTTC,CASSSLTVYEQYF
TRBJ2-3,TRBV5-4,TRBD2,few,TGTGCCAGCAGCTCGACTAGCGGGAGGGCCGAAGATACGCAGTATTTT,CASSSTSGRAEDTQYF
TRBJ2-5,TRBV5-6,NA,NA,TGTGCCAGCAGCTTTGGGCGCATCACGGAGACCCAGTACTTC,CASSFGRITETQYF
TRBJ2-7,TRBV5-6,TRBD2,few,TGTGCCAGCAGCTTGCGGACTAGCGGGAGTTTTTACGAGCAGTACTTC,CASSLRTSGSFYEQYF
TRBJ2-1,TRBV27,TRBD1,many,TGCGCCAGCAGCTTGGGACAGTACAATGAGCAGTTCTTC,CASSLGQYNEQFF
TRBJ2-7,TRBV5-1,NA,few,TGCGCCAGCAGCAGTGCCACAACCGGGACGAGGGTCTACGAGCAGTACTTC,CASSSATTGTRVYEQYF
TRBJ2-3,TRBV12-3/TRBV12-4,TRBD2,NA,TGTGCCAGCACCTGGGGAGTAGCGGGAGCAGGGCAGTATTTT,CASTWGVAGAGQYF
TRBJ2-1,TRBV2,TRBD2,NA,TGTGCCAGGGGGGGACTAGGTTTTTACAATGAGCAGTTCTTC,CARGGLGFYNEQFF
TRBJ2-7,TRBV7-2,NA,NA,TGTGCCAGCAGCTTAGCTCGAGGACTAAGAAACTACGAGCAGTACTTC,CASSLARGLRNYEQYF
TRBJ1-6,TRBV9,NA,NA,TGTGCCAGCAGCGTAACAGGGCTCAATTCACCCCTCCACTTT,CASSVTGLNSPLHF
TRBJ2-7,TRBV11-2,NA,many,TGTGCCAGCAGCTTAGATTTCGGCTCCTACGAGCAGTACTTC,CASSLDFGSYEQYF
TRBJ2-7,TRBV12-3/TRBV12-4,NA,few,TGTGCCAGCAGTTTCGAGTTGGCGGGCTCCTACGAGCAGTACTTC,CASSFELAGSYEQYF
TRBJ2-4,TRBV7-9,TRBD2,few,TGTGCCAGCAGCTTGGCGGCTAGCGGGAGGGCCGGCATTCAGTACTTC,CASSLAASGRAGIQYF
TRBJ2-1,TRBV20-1,NA,NA,TGCAGTGCAACGAGGACGCAGGAGCAGTTCTTC,CSATRTQEQFF
TRBJ2-7,TRBV7-2,NA,NA,TGTGCCAGCAGCTTAGGCAGGTCAGGAGGAATATACGAGCAGTACTTC,CASSLGRSGGIYEQYF
TRBJ2-7,TRBV13,TRBD2,few,TGTGCCAGCAGTCGACTAGCGGGAGTTACCGACGAGCAGTACTTC,CASSRLAGVTDEQYF
TRBJ2-4,TRBV6-5,NA,few,TGTGCCAGCAGTTACCAGGGGATGGGGAACATTCAGTACTTC,CASSYQGMGNIQYF
TRBJ2-7,TRBV12-3/TRBV12-4,TRBD1,few,TGTGCCAGCAGGCCCCGACAGGGGGTGTACGAGCAGTACTTC,CASRPRQGVYEQYF
TRBJ2-5,TRBV23-1,NA,NA,TGCGCCAGCAGTCATGATTTCGGGCGGACCTACAGGCGGGAGACCCAGTACTTC,CASSHDFGRTYRRETQYF
TRBJ2-2,TRBV27,NA,NA,TGTGCCAGCAGTTGGGGTCGACCGGGGGAGCTGTTTTTT,CASSWGRPGELFF
TRBJ2-5,TRBV29-1,TRBD2,few,TGCAGCGTCCGGACTAGCGGAGAGACCCAGTACTTC,CSVRTSGETQYF
TRBJ1-2,TRBV15,TRBD1,few,TGTGCCACCAGCAAACAGGGGGGAAAAGGCGGCTACACCTTC,CATSKQGGKGGYTF
TRBJ1-1,TRBV5-1,NA,NA,TGCACCAGCAGCTGGGCGGGGAGTACTGAAGCTTTCTTT,CTSSWAGSTEAFF
TRBJ2-4,TRBV21-1,NA,NA,TGTGCCAGCAGCAACCCGGGACTAGCGGGAGGGAAACTAGCCAAAAACATTCAGTACTTC,CASSNPGLAGGKLAKNIQYF
TRBJ2-3,TRBV4-3,NA,few,TGCGCCAGCAGCCAAGATACGCTTGATCTAACAGATACGCAGTATTTT,CASSQDTLDLTDTQYF
TRBJ2-3,TRBV5-6,NA,NA,TGTGCCAGCAGCTTGGGTCCCTCAAGCGGGCGAGATACGCAGTATTTT,CASSLGPSSGRDTQYF
TRBJ2-1,TRBV3-1,NA,NA,TGTGCCAGCAGCCAAGATTCAGTGGGCAGGGAGCAGTTCTTC,CASSQDSVGREQFF
TRBJ2-7,TRBV3-1,NA,NA,TGTGCCAGCAGCCTCACCGAGAAGGGGAGCTACGAGCAGTACTTC,CASSLTEKGSYEQYF
TRBJ2-7,TRBV11-2,TRBD2,few,TGTGCCAGCAGCCCGACGACTAGCGGGAGGGTCCCGGTCTACGAGCAGTACTTC,CASSPTTSGRVPVYEQYF